This note documents a single T cell receptor (beta chain) sequence. The PCR made use of 60 Vbeta and 13 Jbeta primers. Sequenced by immunoSEQ multiplex PCR; TCRdb stores in-frame clones only, minus some. Found here are approximately 180,000 clones, about 80% of them singletons; the top ten hold about 7%. The CDR3 extends over 14 amino acids. The V segment lost 4 bases and the J segment 4 bases; nucleotides outside the gene matches: 6. Germline values: CDR1 SGHDT, CDR2 YYEEEE. These data originate in a study of cytomegalovirus exposure and HLA in healthy donors. In the study overall: Previous work identified 120 million or so unique TCR beta sequences from roughly 180 million T cells.

Healthy bone marrow donors made up the cohort. This clonotype was obtained from a man aged 25 to 45 in good health and CMV-seropositive. Sequences were obtained from PBMCs. V is TRBV5-6 and J is TRBJ1-2, with 8 bases that match TRBD1. DNA for the CDR3: TGTGCCAGCAGCCCGCGGGGACAGGCCTATGGCTACACCTTC. It translates to CASSPRGQAYGYTF. Drawing the rest from reference TRBV5-6 and TRBJ1-2, the complete variable domain is DAGVTQSPTHLIKTRGQQVTLRCSPKSGHDTVSWYQQALGQGPQFIFQYYEEEERQRGNFPDRFSGHQFPNYSSELNVNALLLGDSALYLCASSPRGQAYGYTFGSGTRLTVV.